The 25 T cell receptor beta chains below all came from one sample that was sequenced in a study of cytomegalovirus exposure and HLA in healthy donors. Researchers ran the PCR with 60 Vbeta and 13 Jbeta primers. The assay was immunoSEQ multiplex PCR, and TCRdb's table has in-frame clones only and misses some. Here the sample spans some 150,000 clones, about four fifths being singletons. The sequenced material came from PBMCs. These receptors were taken from a male donor in good health and CMV-seronegative.

In this sample, this clone turned up a few times. The chain links TRBV2 to TRBJ1-4; 8 nucleotides agree with TRBD1. Germline CDR1 and CDR2: SNHLY and FYNNEI. V trimming: 9 bases; J trimming: 7 bases; junction bases outside the gene matches: 7. This CDR3 spans 13 amino acids. CDR3 bases: TGTGCCAGTCAGACAGGGGAACGTGAAAAACTGTTTTTT. The encoded protein is CASQTGEREKLFF.

The chain employs TRBV28 and TRBJ1-5, with D uncertain. Per the germline V gene, CDR1 is MDHEN and CDR2 is SYDVKM. V lost 8 bases and J lost 2, with 22 bases in between. This CDR3 comprises 17 residues. The CDR3 DNA sequence: TGTGCCAGCGGCCTAACAATAGACGGAGGGCGCAATCAGCCCCAGCATTTT. It encodes CASGLTIDGGRNQPQHF.

The chain recombines TRBV10-3 with TRBJ2-1; 10 bases fit TRBD2. This CDR3 has 16 amino acids. CDR1 is ENHRY and CDR2 is SYGVKD in the germline V gene. V was clipped by 3 bases and J by 6 bases; unmatched bases: 8. This chain's CDR3 is CAISEQIAGGRNEQFF. In DNA form, the CDR3 reads TGTGCCATCAGTGAACAAATAGCGGGGGGACGCAATGAGCAGTTCTTC.

This clone was recorded once. J is TRBJ1-5 and V is TRBV6-6, with no clear D. V lost 5 bases and J 7 bases, leaving 12 bases between the germline ends. Germline lookup yields CDR1 MNHNY and CDR2 SVGAGI (reference sequence). The CDR3 is 13 amino acids. This chain's CDR3 is CASSSPGWQPQHF. The CDR3 region has the DNA TGTGCCAGCAGTAGCCCGGGTTGGCAGCCCCAGCATTTT.

The gene calls are TRBV5-1 and TRBJ1-2; TRBD1 agrees at 10 bases. V dropped 4 bases and J dropped 8; count of bases not matched to a gene: 2. The CDR3 runs to 12 residues. CDR1 is SGHRS, CDR2 YFSETQ, per germline. CDR3 in amino acids: CASSGDRGGYTF. DNA of the CDR3: TGCGCCAGCAGCGGGGACAGGGGAGGCTACACCTTC.

The chain carries TRBV6-4 and TRBJ1-1; perhaps TRBD1 as D (6 bases). CDR3 length: 13 residues. V dropped 3 bases and J dropped 11 bases, with 16 bases sitting between them. CDR1 and CDR2 from the germline V gene are MRHNA and SNTAGT. The DNA for the CDR3 is TGTGCCAGCAGTGATTCCGCCGGGACATCCGCTTTCTTT. Encoded protein: CASSDSAGTSAFF.

This clone was detected once. The V call is TRBV19, the J call TRBJ1-5, with D perhaps matching TRBD1 (5 bases). V shed 5 bases and J shed 0 bases, with 11 bases lying between them. This CDR3 spans 15 amino acids. CDR1 is LNHDA and CDR2 is SQIVND in the germline V gene (reference sequence). The CDR3 coding sequence is TGTGCCAGTAGTTCAGACAGTAATAGCAATCAGCCCCAGCATTTT. The encoded protein is CASSSDSNSNQPQHF.

The chain combines TRBV7-3 with TRBJ2-2, with 10 bases identical to TRBD2. This CDR3 spans 18 amino acids. In germline, CDR1 is SGHTA, CDR2 FQGTGA. The ends lost 2 bases at V and 3 bases at J; junction bases unmatched: 9. CDR3 DNA sequence: TGTGCCAGCAGCTTACGGCCTAGCGGGAGAATCGACACCGGGGAGCTGTTTTTT. Translated, it gives CASSLRPSGRIDTGELFF.

The chain joins TRBV30 to TRBJ1-3; the D gene is possibly TRBD1 (6 bases). CDR3 size: 16 residues. Per germline, CDR1 GTSNPN and CDR2 SVGIG (reference sequence). V was pared by 5 bases and J by 1 base, with 18 bases between. Here the CDR3 reads CAWVPRGRLSGNTIYF. Here the CDR3 DNA reads TGTGCCTGGGTACCCAGGGGAAGGCTTTCTGGAAACACCATATATTTT.

This clone has only a few counts. This sequence joins TRBV7-9 and TRBJ2-7, with D possibly being TRBD1 (5 bases). Between the trimmed V and J ends, which lost 5 bases and 3 bases, there was a span of 17 bases. CDR1 is SEHNR, CDR2 FQNEAQ, per germline (reference sequence). The CDR3 has 15 amino acids. The CDR3 protein is CASSQSVETVYEQYF. CDR3 bases: TGTGCCAGCAGCCAGTCTGTCGAGACAGTCTACGAGCAGTACTTC.

This clone was found a few times. The chain has TRBV9 and TRBJ2-2, with a possible D match to TRBD2 (5 bases). CDR1 SGDLS and CDR2 YYNGEE come from the germline V gene. V lost 0 bases and J lost 0, with 12 bases in between. The CDR3 covers 17 residues. The CDR3 DNA sequence: TGTGCCAGCAGCGTAGGAGGGCGGTTCGCGAACACCGGGGAGCTGTTTTTT. Its translation is CASSVGGRFANTGELFF.

The V gene is TRBV6-5, the J gene TRBJ2-1, with D perhaps matching TRBD1 (5 bases). This CDR3 has 15 residues. The germline V and J ends were trimmed by 1 base and 6 bases, with 13 bases remaining between them. Germline loops: CDR1 MNHEY, CDR2 SVGAGI. The CDR3, as DNA: TGTGCCAGCAGTTACTTGCCCGGACAACGCAATGAGCAGTTCTTC. It codes for CASSYLPGQRNEQFF.

V gene TRBV9 combines with J gene TRBJ2-5, with D tentatively TRBD1 (5 bases). The CDR3 has 17 residues. V lost 3 bases and J 4 bases, leaving 22 bases between the germline ends. Germline lookup yields CDR1 SGDLS and CDR2 YYNGEE. CDR3 bases: TGTGCCAGCAGCGACAATACATTTGACAGTACACTAGAGACCCAGTACTTC. Translated, it gives CASSDNTFDSTLETQYF.

This clone came up once. In nucleotides, the CDR3 is TGTGCCAGCAGCTTAGCGCGGCAGGGCCCCTACGAGCAGTACTTC. It specifies CASSLARQGPYEQYF. The chain combines TRBV7-8 with TRBJ2-7, with D possibly TRBD1 on 5 matching bases. This CDR3 has 15 residues. Trimming shortened V by 0 bases and J by 2 bases, and 11 bases separated the two germline ends. Germline assignment: CDR1 SGHVS and CDR2 FQNEAQ. Looking up the rest from reference TRBV7-8 and TRBJ2-7 gives the full variable domain: GAGVSQSPRYKVAKRGQDVALRCDPISGHVSLFWYQQALGQGPEFLTYFQNEAQLDKSGLPSDRFFAERPEGSVSTLKIQRTQQEDSAVYLCASSLARQGPYEQYFGPGTRLTVT.

The rearrangement joins TRBV5-1 to TRBJ1-1, with D unclear. CDR3 length equals 15 residues. The V end was cut by 3 bases, the J end by 0 bases, with 12 bases between. The V gene's germline CDR1 is SGHRS and CDR2 YFSETQ. CDR3: CASSSVSGMNTEAFF. CDR3 nucleotides: TGCGCCAGCAGCTCCGTCTCGGGGATGAACACTGAAGCTTTCTTT.

The chain couples TRBV11-2 to TRBJ2-2, with D perhaps matching TRBD2 (6 bases). CDR3 length: 17 amino acids. Trimming left V 6 bases short and J 3 bases short, with 20 bases between. Germline V gives CDR1 SGHAT, CDR2 FQNNGV. The CDR3 spells CASSYSSGRGYTGELFF. DNA of the CDR3: TGTGCCAGCAGTTATTCTTCGGGACGGGGGTACACCGGGGAGCTGTTTTTT.

CDR3 residues: CAAAYGQGAGGQPQHF. CDR3 nucleotides: TGTGCCGCAGCATACGGGCAGGGGGCCGGAGGGCAGCCCCAGCATTTT. The chain combines TRBV7-2 with TRBJ1-5, with 8 nucleotides matching TRBD1. CDR3 length equals 16 residues. Germline V CDR1 and CDR2: SGHTA, FQGNSA. J gave up 7 bases and V 11 bases, and 19 bases lay outside the gene matches.

The chain joins TRBV28 to TRBJ1-1; 12 nucleotides line up with TRBD1. Losses at the gene ends were 1 base for V and 5 bases for J; bases not matched to a gene: 8. Germline CDR1 MDHEN, CDR2 SYDVKM. The CDR3 totals 17 residues. The CDR3 region is CASSLLGTGGSGTEAFF. CDR3 sequence (DNA): TGTGCCAGCAGTTTATTGGGGACAGGGGGCAGTGGTACTGAAGCTTTCTTT.

This chain links TRBV5-5 with TRBJ2-7; 8 nucleotides line up with TRBD1. J gave up 2 bases and V 1 base, and 5 bases lay outside the gene matches. CDR1 is SGHKS, CDR2 YYEKEE, per germline (reference sequence). CDR3 length: 15 residues. The CDR3 DNA reads TGTGCCAGCAGCTTGTTGGGACAGGAAACCTACGAGCAGTACTTC. Its translation is CASSLLGQETYEQYF.

The genes are TRBV27 and TRBJ2-3, with D perhaps matching TRBD2 (5 bases). Germline V gene data show CDR1 as MNHEY and CDR2 as SMNVEV (reference sequence). This CDR3 is built from 15 residues. The ends were cut back, 5 bases at V and 3 bases at J, with 15 bases in the middle. The CDR3 here is CASSQIVGRTDTQYF. The CDR3, as DNA: TGTGCCAGCAGTCAAATAGTGGGGAGAACAGATACGCAGTATTTT.

This chain uses TRBV6-5 with TRBJ1-1, with 10 bases identical to TRBD1. There are 15 residues in the CDR3. Trimming cost V 6 bases and J 4 bases; bases outside gene matches: 8. In germline, CDR1 is MNHEY, CDR2 SVGAGI. The CDR3 sequence is CASSSDRGRSTEAFF. The CDR3, as DNA: TGTGCCAGCAGCAGCGACAGGGGGCGAAGCACTGAAGCTTTCTTT.

This clone was picked up one time. J is TRBJ2-3 and V is TRBV2; 8 nucleotides agree with TRBD2. The junction had 8 bases not matched to a gene; V was cut back by 5 bases and J by 4 bases. This CDR3 has 15 residues. Germline assignment: CDR1 SNHLY and CDR2 FYNNEI. CDR3 sequence reads: CASSSGGPIPDTQYF. The DNA for the CDR3 is TGTGCCAGCAGTTCGGGGGGGCCGATTCCAGATACGCAGTATTTT.

The rearrangement links TRBV19 to TRBJ2-7; D may be TRBD2 (5 bases). The CDR3 consists of 13 residues. From germline, CDR1 is LNHDA and CDR2 SQIVND (reference sequence). Trimming took off 5 bases at V and 2 bases at J, with 10 bases between the two ends. In DNA form, the CDR3 reads TGTGCCAGTAGTTATGGGCGGGCCTACGAGCAGTACTTC. It yields the protein CASSYGRAYEQYF.

This clone was observed once. V usage is TRBV14 and J usage is TRBJ2-1; tentative D call: TRBD2 (5 bases). Trimming removed 8 bases at V and 9 bases at J, with 20 bases between. The CDR3 contains 14 residues. In germline, CDR1 is SGHDN, CDR2 FVKESK. CDR3 in DNA: TGTGCCAGCGAGGGAACTCGTAGGGCCCGTGAGCAGTTCTTC. Its protein product is CASEGTRRAREQFF.

This chain links TRBV5-5 with TRBJ2-7; the D is unclear. The CDR3 consists of 11 residues. V lost 4 bases and J lost 3, with 5 bases in between. Per the germline V gene, CDR1 is SGHKS and CDR2 is YYEKEE (reference sequence). The CDR3 DNA reads TGTGCCAGCAGCCCCCTCTACGAGCAGTACTTC. Amino acids: CASSPLYEQYF.